A selection of T cell receptor beta chains follows, all from one sample in a study of cytomegalovirus exposure and HLA in healthy donors. The method was immunoSEQ multiplex PCR; TCRdb's version includes in-frame clones alone and lacks a portion of them. Of approximately 90,000 clones listed, roughly 75% were seen once; the top ten hold 2% to 2.5%. Sample: PBMCs. Source of these receptors: a middle-aged man in good health and CMV-seronegative. Both conserved end residues are part of each CDR3.

V,CDR3
TRBV13,CASSESAGINTEAFF
TRBV5-1,CASSLNGQNTEAFF
TRBV6-1,CASSVGGDYEQYF
TRBV19,CASRMDRSSYNEQFF
TRBV12-1,CASSPTGEEREQYF
TRBV5-4,CASSVDGVNSPLHF
TRBV5-1,CASNARGQETQYF
TRBV5-6,CASSWADSSYNSPLHF
TRBV2,CASSAFRKLQGNYGYTF
TRBV5-1,CASSIGQGGYGYTF
TRBV27,CASSLSGTGNQPQHF
TRBV19,CASRGLAGGARTGELFF
TRBV28,CASSFGQGRQPQHF
TRBV27,CASSFRGDQPQHF
TRBV6-4,CASSDLYLGLQDEQFF
TRBV6-1,CASRLGQGGPEAFF
TRBV5-1,CASSFRGGDNEKLFF
TRBV28,CASSTETFINYGYTF
TRBV7-9,CASSLTGGDYGYTF
TRBV9,CASSARQGDTEAFF
TRBV15,CATSPGFQGAEAFF
TRBV19,CASSIEGASSEAFF
TRBV9,CASSVGSRQGQNTEAFF
TRBV6-5,CASSYSPGSSYEQYF
TRBV28,CASSYPAGELGYTF
TRBV2,CASNGQPNTEAFF